The rows below give T cell receptor beta chains drawn from one sample of a study of CD8 T cells in Susac syndrome. TCRdb passed the immunoSEQ multiplex PCR reads through MiXCR, listing each CDR3 protein once. The table lists around 280,000 distinct CDR3 sequences, under 95% of them singletons. Sequenced input: CD4+ T cells from PBMCs. The receptors were sampled from a human donor with multiple sclerosis. Both conserved end residues are part of each CDR3. D genes are given only for firm matches. Size is omitted from some rows. Given values are once, few, many or a class for expanded clones.

>TRBJ2-5|.|.|TRBV3-1|13
TGTGCCAGCAGTCGGGCCGCAAAAGAGACCCAGTACTTC
CASSRAAKETQYF
>TRBJ2-3|TRBD1|.|TRBV12-3/TRBV12-4|16
TGTGCCAGCAGTTTGGAGAGGGGGCTTTTCACAGATACGCAGTATTTT
CASSLERGLFTDTQYF
>TRBJ1-1|.|.|TRBV18|13
TGTGCCAGCTCACCGGGCGAGAACACTGAAGCTTTCTTT
CASSPGENTEAFF
>TRBJ2-7|TRBD1|.|TRBV7-3|15
TGTGCCAGCAGCCCCAGGACAGGGGGCCGCTACGAGCAGTACTTC
CASSPRTGGRYEQYF
>TRBJ1-1|TRBD1|.|TRBV28|14
TGTGCCAGCAGTCCCCACGCCCCGACAGGGCTAGCTTTCTTT
CASSPHAPTGLAFF
>TRBJ2-7|.|.|TRBV14|14
TGTGCCAGCAGCCGACACGACCCCCTTCGGAAGCAGTACTTC
CASSRHDPLRKQYF
>TRBJ2-6|.|.|TRBV18|17
TGTGCCAGCTCACGGGACACTAAGTACTCTGGGGCCAACGTCCTGACTTTC
CASSRDTKYSGANVLTF
>TRBJ1-1|.|.|TRBV4-2|15
TGTGCCAGCAGCCAAGAAGGCAGCTTGCGCACTGAAGCTTTCTTT
CASSQEGSLRTEAFF
>TRBJ1-2|.|once|TRBV6-6|13
TGTGCCAGCAGATGGGACGGAGACTATGGCTACACCTTC
CASRWDGDYGYTF
>TRBJ2-1|.|.|TRBV6-1|16
TGTGCCAGCAGTGGCCGGGGCCCACAGGGCTACAATGAGCAGTTCTTC
CASSGRGPQGYNEQFF
>TRBJ2-3|.|.|TRBV7-8|15
TGTGCCAGCAGCTTAGCCCAGCCAGGCACAGATACGCAGTATTTT
CASSLAQPGTDTQYF
>TRBJ2-6|TRBD1|.|TRBV2|17
TGTGCCAGCTCAGTCCCGGGACAGGGCTCTGGGGCCAACGTCCTGACTTTC
CASSVPGQGSGANVLTF
>TRBJ2-5|TRBD1|once|TRBV18|14
TGTGCCAGCTCACCAGGGACAGGGATTGAGACCCAGTACTTC
CASSPGTGIETQYF
>TRBJ2-1|.|.|TRBV7-9|15
TGTGCCAGCAGCTTAGTGGCGGGAGAGGGGGGTGAGCAGTTCTTC
CASSLVAGEGGEQFF
>TRBJ2-5|.|.|TRBV18|13
TGTGCCAGCTCACAAGGACCTCGGGAGACCCAGTACTTC
CASSQGPRETQYF
>TRBJ1-4|.|.|TRBV18|18
TGTGCCAGCTCACCACAGCCAGGGAACCGCGCAACTAATGAAAAACTGTTTTTT
CASSPQPGNRATNEKLFF
>TRBJ2-7|.|.|TRBV6-2/TRBV6-3|15
TGTGCCAGCAGTTTTAGCAGGGGTGGAACCTACGAGCAGTACTTC
CASSFSRGGTYEQYF
>TRBJ2-5|TRBD1|once|TRBV18|15
TGTGCCAGCTCCTCCCGGGACAGCCCCCAAGAGACCCAGTACTTC
CASSSRDSPQETQYF
>TRBJ2-6|TRBD1|once|TRBV20-1|13
TGCAGTGCGCCGGACAGGGGCGCCAACGTCCTGACTTTC
CSAPDRGANVLTF
>TRBJ1-1|.|few|TRBV6-5|15
TGTGCCAGCAGTTCCGTCGGGAGGGGGAACACTGAAGCTTTCTTT
CASSSVGRGNTEAFF
>TRBJ1-5|.|.|TRBV7-9|18
TGTGCCAGCAGCTTAGTGCAGGGGCCGAGCGAAATCAATCAGCCCCAGCATTTT
CASSLVQGPSEINQPQHF
>TRBJ1-1|TRBD1|.|TRBV25-1|13
TGTGCCAGCAGTGAATGGGGACAGTTTTATGCTTTCTTT
CASSEWGQFYAFF
>TRBJ2-3|TRBD2|.|TRBV2|13
TGTGCCAGCAGTGAACAAGCGGGGGATACGCAGTATTTT
CASSEQAGDTQYF
>TRBJ1-1|.|.|TRBV19|18
TGTGCCAGTAGTATTCGAATTCTTTTTGAGGGTGATAACACTGAAGCTTTCTTT
CASSIRILFEGDNTEAFF
>TRBJ1-2|.|.|TRBV29-1|12
TGCAGCGTTGAAGGAGGAGGCCCCGGCTACACCTTC
CSVEGGGPGYTF
>TRBJ1-2|.|.|TRBV11-2|15
TGTGCCAGCAGCTTAGACAGGCTGGCTAACTATGGCTACACCTTC
CASSLDRLANYGYTF
>TRBJ2-7|TRBD1|.|TRBV4-3|15
TGCGCCAGCAGCCTACGACAGGGGGTCTCCTACGAGCAGTACTTC
CASSLRQGVSYEQYF
>TRBJ2-7|.|once|TRBV29-1|13
TGCAGCGTTGCGCGGCAGGGTCCCTACGAGCAGTACTTC
CSVARQGPYEQYF
>TRBJ1-3|.|.|TRBV20-1|13
TGCAGTGCTAGAGGGACCTCTGGAAACACCATATATTTT
CSARGTSGNTIYF
>TRBJ2-1|.|.|TRBV20-1|13
TGCAGTGCTCCCCGGGGTACCGCCAATGAGCAGTTCTTC
CSAPRGTANEQFF
>TRBJ1-1|.|once|TRBV7-3|14
TGTGCCAGCAGCCCCTCGGGGGGGCCCACTGAAGCTTTCTTT
CASSPSGGPTEAFF
>TRBJ2-1|TRBD2|.|TRBV30|15
TGTGCCTGGAGTACACTAGCGGGGGGGCAGGATGAGCAGTTCTTC
CAWSTLAGGQDEQFF
>TRBJ2-5|.|.|TRBV12-3/TRBV12-4|14
TGTGCCAGCAGTCCCACCCCCTGGGGCGCGAGCCCCTACTTC
CASSPTPWGASPYF
>TRBJ2-7|TRBD2|.|TRBV12-3/TRBV12-4|19
TGTGCCAGCAGTTGGGGGGGACCGGGACTAGCGGTGAGCTCCTACGAGCAGTACTTC
CASSWGGPGLAVSSYEQYF
>TRBJ2-5|.|.|TRBV3-1|12
TGTGCCAGCAGCCAAGAGTCGGAGACCCAGTACTTC
CASSQESETQYF
>TRBJ1-2|.|.|TRBV18|13
TGTGCCAGCTCACCAGAGGACAACTATGGCTACACCTTC
CASSPEDNYGYTF
>TRBJ1-1|TRBD1|.|TRBV6-5|14
TGTGCCAGCAGTCGCCGGGACAGGGGTACTGAAGCTTTCTTT
CASSRRDRGTEAFF
>TRBJ2-3|TRBD2|.|TRBV5-4|14
TGTGCCAGCAGCTGGACTAGCGGGGGGAATACGCAGTATTTT
CASSWTSGGNTQYF
>TRBJ1-1|.|.|TRBV10-3|15
TGTGCCATCTCTGGAGCAGGGACCCAGAACACTGAAGCTTTCTTT
CAISGAGTQNTEAFF
>TRBJ2-7|.|.|TRBV19|15
TGTGCCAGTAGCCATCCTTCCGGGAAATCCTACGAGCAGTACTTC
CASSHPSGKSYEQYF
>TRBJ1-1|.|few|TRBV19|13
TGTGCCAGTAGTATACAGCAGAACACTGAAGCTTTCTTT
CASSIQQNTEAFF
>TRBJ1-5|.|.|TRBV12-3/TRBV12-4|17
TGTGCCAGCAGTTTAGCGTCGATGGGCTGGAGCAATCAGCCCCAGCATTTT
CASSLASMGWSNQPQHF
>TRBJ1-2|.|once|TRBV30|15
TGTGCCTGGAGTGTACGCAGGGATTTTAACTATGGCTACACCTTC
CAWSVRRDFNYGYTF
>TRBJ2-5|.|.|TRBV3-1|11
TGTGCCAGCAGTTTGGGGAGGACCCAGTACTTC
CASSLGRTQYF
>TRBJ2-7|TRBD1|.|TRBV29-1|15
TGCAGCGCCACTATAGGCGGACAGGGTTCCTACGAGCAGTACTTC
CSATIGGQGSYEQYF
>TRBJ2-5|.|.|TRBV3-1|15
TGTGCCAGTGCATCCGAGGGGCTCGTCAGCGAGACCCAGTACTTC
CASASEGLVSETQYF
>TRBJ1-2|TRBD1|.|TRBV7-2|16
TGTGCCAGCAGCTTAGCAGGAACCGGGACAGGGTATGGCTACACCTTC
CASSLAGTGTGYGYTF
>TRBJ2-5|.|.|TRBV7-9|13
TGTGCCAGCAGCTCGGAACAGCAAGAGACCCAGTACTTC
CASSSEQQETQYF
>TRBJ2-7|.|.|TRBV7-2|14
TGTGCCAGCGGCCCTTACAGGCCCCCTCACGAGCAGTACTTC
CASGPYRPPHEQYF
>TRBJ1-1|.|.|TRBV5-1|14
TGCGCCAGCAGCTATAACGGGAGGGAATTTGAAGCTTTCTTT
CASSYNGREFEAFF
>TRBJ1-5|TRBD1|.|TRBV20-1|13
TGCAGTGCTAAGGGACAGGGCAATCAGCCCCAGCATTTT
CSAKGQGNQPQHF
>TRBJ2-5|.|.|TRBV12-3/TRBV12-4|14
TGTGCCAGCAGTTTGAGGGGGGCCGGGGAGACCCAGTACTTC
CASSLRGAGETQYF
>TRBJ2-1|TRBD2|.|TRBV6-1|15
TGTGCCAGCAGTGACCCAGCGGGGATGTACAATGAGCAGTTCTTC
CASSDPAGMYNEQFF
>TRBJ1-2|.|.|TRBV10-3|12
TGTGCCACCAGAGGGGGGGGCTATGGCTACACCTTC
CATRGGGYGYTF
>TRBJ1-2|.|.|TRBV30|14
TGTGCCTGGAGTGTAAACAGGGCTAACTATGGCTACACCTTC
CAWSVNRANYGYTF
>TRBJ1-2|.|few|TRBV7-3|13
TGTGCCAGCAGCTTCGGACAGTACTATGGCTACACCTTC
CASSFGQYYGYTF
>TRBJ2-5|.|.|TRBV7-9|16
TGTGCCAGCAGCCCACAGACAATGGCCTTCGGGGAGACCCAGTACTTC
CASSPQTMAFGETQYF
>TRBJ1-4|.|.|TRBV10-2|17
TGCGCCAGCAGTGAGTCTTCGCAGGGCTTAACTAATGAAAAACTGTTTTTT
CASSESSQGLTNEKLFF
>TRBJ1-2|.|.|TRBV29-1|14
TGCAGCGCTCTAACAGGTGGAGGGTACTATGGCTACACCTTC
CSALTGGGYYGYTF
>TRBJ2-5|.|.|TRBV4-1|15
TGCGCCAGCAGCCAGACCGGGCCTGGCAAGGAGACCCAGTACTTC
CASSQTGPGKETQYF